This T cell receptor (beta chain) emerged from a study of tumour-infiltrating T cells in Burkitt lymphoma. Overall study: Overall and progression-free survival were predicted by productive clonality.

Trimming shortened V by 5 bases and J by 10 bases, and 15 bases separated the two germline ends. The CDR3 totals 13 residues. Germline CDR1 SEHNR, CDR2 FQNEAQ (reference sequence). This table comes from immunoSEQ multiplex PCR, and its TCRdb copy is limited to in-frame clones, with some not included. The table has about 7,000 clones, approximately 17% seen once. This clone was seen only a few times. This clonotype was sampled from a human donor with diffuse large B-cell lymphoma. The sample was tumor tissue. The J gene is TRBJ2-1, the V gene TRBV7-9; D is perhaps TRBD1 (5 bases). The CDR3 spells CASSPEVAGEQFF. As DNA, the CDR3 is TGTGCCAGCAGCCCAGAAGTTGCAGGGGAGCAGTTCTTC.